The 12 T cell receptor beta chains below all came from one sample that was sequenced in a study of shared clonotypes between healthy human individuals (dated by TCRdb to between 2020 and 2021). CD8 naive samples were obtained by positive selection for CCR7 among CD45RO-negative cells, yielding a CD45RA+CCR7+ population from which TemRA cells were excluded. The library was obtained by the immunoSEQ multiplex PCR assay. As stored in TCRdb, this immuneACCESS dataset retains in-frame rearrangements with V and J assigned. A fraction of the clones does not appear; measured against another copy, unresolved V genes explain less than half of the discrepancy, and the remainder lacks a known reason. This sample is represented by some 2.1 million clones; 85% to 95% of them were singletons. Under 2% of the sample is held by the ten biggest clonotypes. The sequenced sample was naive CD8+ T cells from PBMCs. In the paper's terms, the cell subset or site label means: CD45RA+CCR7+. The source is a man younger than 35 in good health. Some clones in this sample may be carry-over from other donors' samples.

The chain uses TRBV2 and TRBJ2-7, with TRBD2 as a possible D gene (5 bases). CDR3 length: 15 amino acids. V lost 7 bases to trimming and J lost 0 bases, with 16 bases between them. Germline lookup yields CDR1 SNHLY and CDR2 FYNNEI. In DNA, the CDR3 is TGTGCCAGCATTAGCGAGCGGCAGAGCTCCTACGAGCAGTACTTC. It specifies CASISERQSSYEQYF.

The genes are TRBV27 and TRBJ1-5; D not certain. This CDR3 region has 12 residues. Trimming took off 8 bases at V and 3 bases at J, with 8 bases between the two ends. The germline gives CDR1 MNHEY, CDR2 SMNVEV (reference sequence). CDR3 nucleotide sequence: TGTGCCAGCGGGAGCACCAATCAGCCCCAGCATTTT. This gives the protein CASGSTNQPQHF.

This clone was picked up one time. The chain joins TRBV27 to TRBJ2-3; 8 bases map to TRBD2. Looked up from germline, CDR1 is MNHEY and CDR2 is SMNVEV (reference sequence). With 1 base clipped from V and 4 bases from J, the junction kept 10 bases outside the gene matches. There are 17 residues in the CDR3. Here the CDR3 reads CASSLFSQREKADTQYF. The CDR3 nucleotides read TGTGCCAGCAGTTTATTCTCCCAGCGGGAGAAGGCAGATACGCAGTATTTT.

The chain couples TRBV4-3 to TRBJ2-1; 9 nucleotides agree with TRBD2. J was trimmed by 7 bases and V by 1 base; bases with no gene match: 5. Germline assignment: CDR1 LGHNA and CDR2 YSLEER. The CDR3 length is 15 residues. The CDR3 nucleotides are TGCGCCAGCAGCCAAGTTCTAGCGGGACGGAATGAGCAGTTCTTC. Translation gives CASSQVLAGRNEQFF.

The rearrangement uses TRBV6-1 and TRBJ2-2, with 8 bases lining up with TRBD2. The CDR3 consists of 15 residues. Trimming took 5 bases from V and 0 from J; bases not matched to a gene: 2. From germline, CDR1 is MNHNS and CDR2 SASEGT. The CDR3 loop is CASSSGLANTGELFF. The DNA of the CDR3 is TGTGCCAGCAGTTCGGGACTAGCGAACACCGGGGAGCTGTTTTTT.

The CDR3 region is CASSSTGVSEQYF. DNA for the CDR3: TGTGCCAGCAGCTCGACAGGGGTGAGCGAGCAGTACTTC. This chain connects TRBV7-6 to TRBJ2-7, with 8 bases lining up with TRBD1. The V gene's germline CDR1 is SGHVS and CDR2 FNYEAQ. The length of the CDR3 is 13 residues. The ends lost 4 bases at V and 6 bases at J; junction bases unmatched: 5.

The V call is TRBV11-2, the J call TRBJ2-7; a possible D gene is TRBD2 (5 bases). In germline, CDR1 is SGHAT, CDR2 FQNNGV. This CDR3 spans 14 amino acids. Between the trimmed V and J ends, which lost 5 bases and 3 bases, there was a span of 14 bases. The CDR3 sequence: CASSTPSRDYEQYF. Written as DNA, the CDR3 is TGTGCCAGCAGCACACCGTCCCGGGACTACGAGCAGTACTTC.

Points on this clone: In the same sample, other DNA sequences code for this CDR3. The CDR3 loop is CAISGGYEQYF. CDR3 DNA sequence: TGTGCCATCAGTGGCGGCTACGAGCAGTACTTC. The chain is built from TRBV10-3 and TRBJ2-7; D is unclear. CDR3 length: 11 amino acids. V was pared by 4 bases and J by 3 bases, with 4 bases between. Looked up from germline, CDR1 is ENHRY and CDR2 is SYGVKD.

The V gene is TRBV27, the J gene TRBJ2-7; no definite D call. V dropped 5 bases and J dropped 0 bases, with 8 bases sitting between them. The CDR3 spans 13 residues. The V gene's germline CDR1 is MNHEY and CDR2 SMNVEV (reference sequence). CDR3 sequence: CASSSSYSYEQYF. CDR3 in DNA: TGTGCCAGCAGTAGCAGTTACTCCTACGAGCAGTACTTC.

This clone turned up a few times. The chain is built from TRBV7-9 and TRBJ1-1; tentatively, D is TRBD1 (6 bases). This CDR3 is built from 14 residues. CDR1 and CDR2 (germline): SEHNR, FQNEAQ (reference sequence). The V and J ends lost 5 bases and 1 base respectively, with 11 bases between them. CDR3 amino acids: CASSTPTGNTEAFF. In DNA, the CDR3 is TGTGCCAGCAGCACACCGACAGGGAACACTGAAGCTTTCTTT.

This chain connects TRBV7-9 to TRBJ2-7; 8 bases are shared with TRBD2. The CDR3 covers 13 residues. CDR1 is SEHNR, CDR2 FQNEAQ, per germline (reference sequence). V lost 11 bases and J lost 2; bases outside the gene matches: 8. The CDR3 is CAAGGARAYEQYF. In nucleotides, the CDR3 is TGTGCCGCCGGGGGGGCCAGGGCCTACGAGCAGTACTTC.

The chain couples TRBV10-3 to TRBJ2-7; tentative D call: TRBD2 (6 bases). CDR1 and CDR2 from the germline V gene are ENHRY and SYGVKD. The germline V and J ends were trimmed by 10 bases and 3 bases, with 22 bases remaining between them. This CDR3 region has 15 residues. CDR3 region: CATNPGDGRDYEQYF. As DNA, the CDR3 is TGTGCCACGAACCCGGGGGATGGTAGGGACTACGAGCAGTACTTC.